Below, 8 T cell receptor beta chains from the same sample are listed, as sequenced in a study of cytomegalovirus exposure and HLA in healthy donors. The PCR ran on 60 Vbeta and 13 Jbeta primers. TCRdb's copy holds only in-frame clones and misses some; the assay was immunoSEQ multiplex PCR. The table has some 120,000 clones, over 60% seen once. Sequencing used PBMCs. These receptors were taken from a woman younger than 30 in good health and CMV-seropositive.

This chain connects TRBV28 to TRBJ2-7; possible D gene TRBD1, 8 bases. The germline CDR1 and CDR2 sequences are MDHEN and SYDVKM. Trimming removed 5 bases from V and 4 bases from J, with 15 bases in between. CDR3 length: 14 amino acids. The CDR3, as DNA: TGTGCCAGCAGTCAAGGACAGGGAGGGTACGAGCAGTACTTC. As protein: CASSQGQGGYEQYF.

The chain combines TRBV6-6 with TRBJ1-2; D perhaps matches TRBD1 (6 bases). Germline CDR1 is MNHNY and CDR2 is SVGAGI (reference sequence). V was cut by 4 bases and J by 11 bases, with 20 bases left in between. This CDR3 is 14 amino acids long. The CDR3 DNA sequence: TGTGCCAGCAGTTCGTCAGGGGTCCCGCCGTTTTACACCTTC. Amino acids: CASSSSGVPPFYTF.

J is TRBJ1-6 and V is TRBV27, with TRBD1 identical over 8 bases. CDR1 MNHEY and CDR2 SMNVEV come from the germline V gene (reference sequence). The ends lost 2 bases at V and 5 bases at J; junction bases unmatched: 8. This CDR3 has 17 residues. The CDR3 reads CASSLNGQGLDNSPLHF. CDR3 in DNA: TGTGCCAGCAGTTTAAACGGACAGGGCCTGGATAATTCACCCCTCCACTTT.

The CDR3 loop is CASSHRTGDQETQYF. The CDR3 region has the DNA TGCGCCAGCAGCCACCGGACAGGGGATCAAGAGACCCAGTACTTC. The V call is TRBV4-1, the J call TRBJ2-5; 9 nucleotides line up with TRBD1. Germline V CDR1 and CDR2: MGHRA, YSYEKL. This CDR3 has 15 residues. V dropped 3 bases and J dropped 2; count of bases not matched to a gene: 4.

This rearrangement joins TRBV19 to TRBJ2-5; D unclear. The length of the CDR3 is 15 residues. Germline V gives CDR1 LNHDA, CDR2 SQIVND (reference sequence). The V end was cut by 2 bases, the J end by 0 bases, with 10 bases between. The CDR3 DNA reads TGTGCCAGTAGTATAACAAACGTGTACCAAGAGACCCAGTACTTC. Translation gives CASSITNVYQETQYF.

With respect to this clone: An end of the junction differs from the germline gene, which may be a read error. J is TRBJ1-2 and V is TRBV6-5; 7 nucleotides align to TRBD1. The CDR3 spans 13 residues. Germline CDR1 and CDR2: MNHEY and SVGAGI. In DNA, the CDR3 is TGTGCCAGCAGCCCGGTCACAGGGGTTGGCTACCCCTTC. Amino acid sequence: CASSPVTGVGYPF.

This clone appeared a few times. This chain joins TRBV7-9 and TRBJ1-1; maybe TRBD1 (5 bases). Germline V gives CDR1 SEHNR, CDR2 FQNEAQ (reference sequence). Between the trimmed V and J ends, which lost 1 base and 5 bases, there was a span of 11 bases. The length of the CDR3 is 14 residues. The CDR3 nucleotides are TGTGCCAGCAGCTTAGATCGGGGGAGGACTGAAGCTTTCTTT. Its protein is CASSLDRGRTEAFF. The complete variable domain, with remaining parts taken from reference TRBV7-9 and TRBJ1-1, reads DTGVSQNPRHKITKRGQNVTFRCDPISEHNRLYWYRQTLGQGPEFLTYFQNEAQLEKSRLLSDRFSAERPKGSFSTLEIQRTEQGDSAMYLCASSLDRGRTEAFFGQGTRLTVV.

V and J are TRBV5-1 and TRBJ2-5; D may be TRBD1 (6 bases). The CDR3 sequence is 13 residues long. The germline gives CDR1 SGHRS, CDR2 YFSETQ. The V end was cut by 5 bases, the J end by 2 bases, with 10 bases between. DNA of the CDR3: TGCGCCAGCAGGGAACAGGGACAAGAGACCCAGTACTTC. Residues: CASREQGQETQYF.